This T cell receptor beta chain was captured in a study of cytomegalovirus exposure and HLA in healthy donors. Study-level results: The study designated about 180 TCR beta chains cytomegalovirus-associated. The CMV antigen specificity of a few CMV-associated chains was confirmed through in vitro analysis. The authors later found TCR association rates varying by HLA locus, with DRB1 most and HLA-C fewest.

As concerns this clone: The antigen is unknown.

The PCR employed 60 Vbeta primers together with 13 Jbeta primers. Clones were sequenced by immunoSEQ multiplex PCR, and TCRdb holds only the in-frame ones, with some missing. The sample lists 76,000 or so clones; around 70% were seen once. With V trimmed by 0 bases and J by 2 bases, 5 bases remained unmatched. Germline CDR1 reads LNHDA; CDR2 reads SQIVND (reference sequence). CDR3 length equals 17 residues. The specimen was PBMCs. This TCR was sampled from a woman between 40 and 55 years old in good health and CMV-seropositive. The chain recombines TRBV19 with TRBJ2-5; 11 nucleotides match TRBD1. The CDR3 is CASSIDHGTGGQETQYF. The DNA for the CDR3 is TGTGCCAGTAGTATAGACCACGGGACAGGGGGTCAAGAGACCCAGTACTTC.